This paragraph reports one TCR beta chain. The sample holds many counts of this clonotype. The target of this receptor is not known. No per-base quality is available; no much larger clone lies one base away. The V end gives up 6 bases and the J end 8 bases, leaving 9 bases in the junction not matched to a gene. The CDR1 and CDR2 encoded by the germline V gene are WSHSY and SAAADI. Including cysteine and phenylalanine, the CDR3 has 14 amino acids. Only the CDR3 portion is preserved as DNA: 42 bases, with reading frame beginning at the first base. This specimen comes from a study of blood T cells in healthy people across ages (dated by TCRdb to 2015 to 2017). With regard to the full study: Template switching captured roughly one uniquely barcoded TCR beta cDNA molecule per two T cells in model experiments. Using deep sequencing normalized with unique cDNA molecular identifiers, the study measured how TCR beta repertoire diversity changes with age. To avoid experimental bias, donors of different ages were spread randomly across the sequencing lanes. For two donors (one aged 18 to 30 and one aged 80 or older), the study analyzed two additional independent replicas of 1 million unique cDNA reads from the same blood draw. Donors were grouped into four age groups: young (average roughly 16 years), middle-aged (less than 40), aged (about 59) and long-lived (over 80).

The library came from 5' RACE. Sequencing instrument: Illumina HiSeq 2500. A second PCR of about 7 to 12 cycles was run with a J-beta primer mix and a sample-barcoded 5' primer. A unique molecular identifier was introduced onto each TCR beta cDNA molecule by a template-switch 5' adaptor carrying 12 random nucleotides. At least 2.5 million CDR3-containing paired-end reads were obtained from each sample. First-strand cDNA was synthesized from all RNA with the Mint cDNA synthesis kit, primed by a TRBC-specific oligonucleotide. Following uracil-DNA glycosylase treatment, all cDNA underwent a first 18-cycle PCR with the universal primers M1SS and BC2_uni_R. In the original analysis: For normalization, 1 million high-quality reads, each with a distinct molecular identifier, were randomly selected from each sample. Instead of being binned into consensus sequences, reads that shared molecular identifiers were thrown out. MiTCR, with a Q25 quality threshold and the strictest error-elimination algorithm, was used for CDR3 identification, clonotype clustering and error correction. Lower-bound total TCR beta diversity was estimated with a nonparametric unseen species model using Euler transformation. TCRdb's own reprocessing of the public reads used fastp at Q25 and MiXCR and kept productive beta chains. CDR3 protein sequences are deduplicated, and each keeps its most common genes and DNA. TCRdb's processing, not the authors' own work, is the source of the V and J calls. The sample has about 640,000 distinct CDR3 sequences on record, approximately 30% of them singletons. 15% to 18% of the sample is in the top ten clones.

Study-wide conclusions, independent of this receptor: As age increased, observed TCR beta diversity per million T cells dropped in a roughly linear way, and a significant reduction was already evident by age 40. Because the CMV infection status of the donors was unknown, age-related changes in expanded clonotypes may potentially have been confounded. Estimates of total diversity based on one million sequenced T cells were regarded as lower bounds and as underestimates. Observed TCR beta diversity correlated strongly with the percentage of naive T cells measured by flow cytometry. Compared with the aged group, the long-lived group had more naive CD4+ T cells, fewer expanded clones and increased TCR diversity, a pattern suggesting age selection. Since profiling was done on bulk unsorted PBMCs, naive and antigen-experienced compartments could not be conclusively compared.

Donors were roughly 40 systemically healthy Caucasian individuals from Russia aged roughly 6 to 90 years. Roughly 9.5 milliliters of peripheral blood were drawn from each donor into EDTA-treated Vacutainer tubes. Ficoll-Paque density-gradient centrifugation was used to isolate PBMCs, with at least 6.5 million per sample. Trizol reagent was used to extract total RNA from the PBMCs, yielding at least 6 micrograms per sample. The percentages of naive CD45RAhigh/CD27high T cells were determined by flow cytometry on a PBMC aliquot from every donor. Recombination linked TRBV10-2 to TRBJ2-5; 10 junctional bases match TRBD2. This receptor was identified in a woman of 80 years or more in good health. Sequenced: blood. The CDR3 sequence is CASSDLAGVLTQYF. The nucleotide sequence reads TGCGCCAGCAGCGATCTAGCGGGGGTTCTCACCCAGTACTTC.